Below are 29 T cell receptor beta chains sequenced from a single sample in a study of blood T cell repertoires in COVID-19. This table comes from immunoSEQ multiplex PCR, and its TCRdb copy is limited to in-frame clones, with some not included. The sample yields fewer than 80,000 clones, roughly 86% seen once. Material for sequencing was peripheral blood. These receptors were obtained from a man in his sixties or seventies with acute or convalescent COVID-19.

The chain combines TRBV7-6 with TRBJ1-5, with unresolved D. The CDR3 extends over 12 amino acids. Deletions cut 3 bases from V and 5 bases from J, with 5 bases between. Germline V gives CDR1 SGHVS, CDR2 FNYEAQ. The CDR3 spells CASSLLYQPQHF. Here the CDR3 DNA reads TGTGCCAGCAGCTTGCTATATCAGCCCCAGCATTTT.

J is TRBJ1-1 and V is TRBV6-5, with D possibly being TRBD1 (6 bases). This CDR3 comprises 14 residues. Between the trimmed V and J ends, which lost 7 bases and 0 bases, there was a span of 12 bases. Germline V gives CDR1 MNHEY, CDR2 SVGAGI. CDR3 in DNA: TGTGCCAGCACCAAGGACAGATTGAACACTGAAGCTTTCTTT. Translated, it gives CASTKDRLNTEAFF.

The CDR3 sequence: CSGGTGFYSEQYF. As DNA, the CDR3 is TGCAGCGGGGGGACAGGGTTTTATTCCGAGCAGTACTTC. The J gene is TRBJ2-7, the V gene TRBV29-1, with 9 bases identical to TRBD1. The V gene end was trimmed by 7 bases and the J gene end by 6 bases; junction bases not matched to a gene: 10. The CDR3 length is 13 residues. Germline assignment: CDR1 SQVTM and CDR2 ANQGSEA.

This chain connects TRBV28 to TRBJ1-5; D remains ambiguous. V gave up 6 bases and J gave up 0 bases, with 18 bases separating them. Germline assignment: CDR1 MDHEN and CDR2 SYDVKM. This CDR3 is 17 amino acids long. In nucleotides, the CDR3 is TGTGCCAGCAGCGGGGTCGGCAGGAAAGATAGCAATCAGCCCCAGCATTTT. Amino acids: CASSGVGRKDSNQPQHF.

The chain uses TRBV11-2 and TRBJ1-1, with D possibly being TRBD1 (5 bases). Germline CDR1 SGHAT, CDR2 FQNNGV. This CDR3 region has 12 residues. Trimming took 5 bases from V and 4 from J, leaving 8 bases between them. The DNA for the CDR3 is TGTGCCAGCAGCCCCGGGGGCACTGAAGCTTTCTTT. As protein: CASSPGGTEAFF.

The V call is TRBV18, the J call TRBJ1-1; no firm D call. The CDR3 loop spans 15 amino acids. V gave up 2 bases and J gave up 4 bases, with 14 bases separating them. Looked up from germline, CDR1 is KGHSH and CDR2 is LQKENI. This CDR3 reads CASSPIGPSGTEAFF. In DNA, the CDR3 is TGTGCCAGCTCACCAATCGGCCCTTCGGGCACTGAAGCTTTCTTT.

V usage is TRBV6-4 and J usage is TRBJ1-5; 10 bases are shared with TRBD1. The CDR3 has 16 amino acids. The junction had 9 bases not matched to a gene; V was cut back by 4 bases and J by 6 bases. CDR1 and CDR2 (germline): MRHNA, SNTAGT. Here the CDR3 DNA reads TGTGCCAGCAGTGGGGGGGGACAGGGGTTTCGTCAGCCCCAGCATTTT. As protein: CASSGGGQGFRQPQHF.

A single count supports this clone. The CDR3 DNA is TGTGCCACCAGTGGGGAGGGAAGAGATACGCAGTATTTT. It yields the protein CATSGEGRDTQYF. This rearrangement joins TRBV24-1 to TRBJ2-3; 7 positions agree with TRBD2. Germline-derived CDR1 and CDR2 are KGHDR and SFDVKD. The junction had 3 bases not matched to a gene; V was cut back by 5 bases and J by 5 bases. CDR3 length: 13 amino acids.

The DNA of the CDR3 is TGTGCCAGCAGCCAGACAGGGTCCGCATACTACGAGCAGTACTTC. Translated, it gives CASSQTGSAYYEQYF. The V call is TRBV7-2, the J call TRBJ2-7; 7 nucleotides match TRBD1. The V gene's germline CDR1 is SGHTA and CDR2 FQGNSA. This CDR3 region has 15 residues. The V gene end was trimmed by 5 bases and the J gene end by 3 bases; junction bases not matched to a gene: 10.

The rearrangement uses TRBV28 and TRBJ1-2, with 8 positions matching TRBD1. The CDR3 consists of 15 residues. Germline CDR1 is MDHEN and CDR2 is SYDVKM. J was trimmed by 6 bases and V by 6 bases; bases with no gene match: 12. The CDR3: CASSSSGRGPHGYTF. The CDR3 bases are TGTGCCAGCAGCTCCTCGGGCAGGGGGCCTCATGGCTACACCTTC.

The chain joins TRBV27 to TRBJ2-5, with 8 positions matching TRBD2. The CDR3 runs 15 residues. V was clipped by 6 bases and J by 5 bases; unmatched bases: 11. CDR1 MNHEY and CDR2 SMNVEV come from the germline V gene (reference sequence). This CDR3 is CASSRTSGGWETQYF. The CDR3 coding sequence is TGTGCCAGCAGCCGAACTAGCGGAGGATGGGAGACCCAGTACTTC.

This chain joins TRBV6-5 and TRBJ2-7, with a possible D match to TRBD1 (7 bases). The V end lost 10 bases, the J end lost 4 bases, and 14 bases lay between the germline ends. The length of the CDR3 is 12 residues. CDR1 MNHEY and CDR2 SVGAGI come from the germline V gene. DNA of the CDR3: TGTGCCACCACGACAGGGAGGTACGAGCAGTACTTC. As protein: CATTTGRYEQYF.

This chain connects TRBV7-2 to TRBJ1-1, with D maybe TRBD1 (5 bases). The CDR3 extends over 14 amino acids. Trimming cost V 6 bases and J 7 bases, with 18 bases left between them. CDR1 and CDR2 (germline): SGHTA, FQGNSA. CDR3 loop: CASRAFQGEVEAFF. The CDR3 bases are TGTGCCAGCAGGGCGTTCCAGGGTGAAGTTGAAGCTTTCTTT.

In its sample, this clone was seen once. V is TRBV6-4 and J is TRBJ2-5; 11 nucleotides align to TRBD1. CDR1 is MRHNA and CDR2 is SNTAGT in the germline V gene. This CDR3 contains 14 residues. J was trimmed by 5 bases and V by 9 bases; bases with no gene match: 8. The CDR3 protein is CARAPGQGVETQYF. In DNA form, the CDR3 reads TGTGCCAGGGCTCCGGGACAGGGGGTGGAGACCCAGTACTTC.

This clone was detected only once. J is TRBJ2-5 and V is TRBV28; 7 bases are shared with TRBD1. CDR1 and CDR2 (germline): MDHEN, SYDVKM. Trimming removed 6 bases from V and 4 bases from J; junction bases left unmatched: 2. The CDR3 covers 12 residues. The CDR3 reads CASSGDRETQYF. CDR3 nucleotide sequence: TGTGCCAGCAGCGGGGACAGAGAGACCCAGTACTTC.

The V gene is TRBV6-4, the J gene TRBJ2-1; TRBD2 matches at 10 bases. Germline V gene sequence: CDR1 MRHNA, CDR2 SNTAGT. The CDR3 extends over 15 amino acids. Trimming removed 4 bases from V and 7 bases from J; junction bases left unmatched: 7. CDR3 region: CASSVLAGARNEQFF. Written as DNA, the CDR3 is TGTGCCAGCAGTGTCCTAGCGGGGGCGAGAAATGAGCAGTTCTTC.

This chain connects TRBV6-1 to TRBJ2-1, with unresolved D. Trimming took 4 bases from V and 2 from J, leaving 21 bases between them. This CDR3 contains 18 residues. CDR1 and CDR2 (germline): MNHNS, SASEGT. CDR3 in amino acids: CASSAPPGFFPAYNEQFF. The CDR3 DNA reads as TGTGCCAGCAGTGCCCCCCCAGGCTTTTTTCCGGCCTACAATGAGCAGTTCTTC.

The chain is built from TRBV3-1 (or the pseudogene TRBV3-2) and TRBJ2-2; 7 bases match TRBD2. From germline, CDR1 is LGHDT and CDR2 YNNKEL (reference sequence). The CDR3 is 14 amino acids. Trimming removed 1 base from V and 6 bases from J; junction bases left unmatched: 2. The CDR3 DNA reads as TGTGCCAGCAGCCAAGCAGGGAGGGCCGGGGAGCTGTTTTTT. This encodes CASSQAGRAGELFF.

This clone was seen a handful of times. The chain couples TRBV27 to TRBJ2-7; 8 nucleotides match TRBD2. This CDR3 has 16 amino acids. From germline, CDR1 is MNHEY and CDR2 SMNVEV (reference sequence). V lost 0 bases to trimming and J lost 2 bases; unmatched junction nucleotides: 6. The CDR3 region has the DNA TGTGCCAGCAGTTTATCCCGAACTAGCGGAACCTACGAGCAGTACTTC. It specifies CASSLSRTSGTYEQYF.

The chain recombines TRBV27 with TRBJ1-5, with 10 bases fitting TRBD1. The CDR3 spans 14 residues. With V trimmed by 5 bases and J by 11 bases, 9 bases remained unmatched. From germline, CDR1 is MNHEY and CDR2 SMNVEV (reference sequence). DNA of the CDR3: TGTGCCAGCAGTCCGCGGACAGGGGGACAGTCCCAGCATTTT. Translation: CASSPRTGGQSQHF.

The CDR3 bases are TGTGCCAGCAGCTTAGGGGGACAGCTTAACACCGGGGAGCTGTTTTTT. Protein sequence: CASSLGGQLNTGELFF. The gene calls are TRBV11-3 and TRBJ2-2; 7 bases agree with TRBD1. The germline CDR1 and CDR2 sequences are SGHNT and YENEEA. The CDR3 is 16 amino acids. V was clipped by 1 base and J by 2 bases; unmatched bases: 4.

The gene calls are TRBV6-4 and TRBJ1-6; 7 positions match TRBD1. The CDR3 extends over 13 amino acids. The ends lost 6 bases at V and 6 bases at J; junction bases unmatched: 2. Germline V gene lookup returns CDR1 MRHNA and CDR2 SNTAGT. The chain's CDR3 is CASRWDSNSPLHF. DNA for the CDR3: TGTGCCAGCAGATGGGACAGTAATTCACCCCTCCACTTT.

CDR3 in DNA: TGTGCCAGCAGCTCTATTGAGGGGGCGATCAGTACGCAGTATTTT. It specifies CASSSIEGAISTQYF. This chain uses TRBV9 with TRBJ2-3; TRBD1 aligns across 7 bases. The V gene end was trimmed by 4 bases and the J gene end by 8 bases; junction bases not matched to a gene: 13. Germline CDR1 and CDR2: SGDLS and YYNGEE. CDR3 length equals 15 residues.

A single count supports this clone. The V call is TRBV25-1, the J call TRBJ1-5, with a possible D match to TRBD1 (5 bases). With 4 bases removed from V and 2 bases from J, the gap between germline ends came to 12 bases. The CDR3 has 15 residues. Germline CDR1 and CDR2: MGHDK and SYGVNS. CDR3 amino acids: CASSGFGGGNQPQHF. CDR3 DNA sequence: TGTGCCAGCAGTGGGTTCGGGGGAGGCAATCAGCCCCAGCATTTT.

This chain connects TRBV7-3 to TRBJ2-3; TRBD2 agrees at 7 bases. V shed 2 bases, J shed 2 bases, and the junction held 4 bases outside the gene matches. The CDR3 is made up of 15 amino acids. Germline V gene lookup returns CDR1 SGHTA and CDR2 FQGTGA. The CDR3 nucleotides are TGTGCCAGCAGCTTACCGACTAGCTACACAGATACGCAGTATTTT. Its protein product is CASSLPTSYTDTQYF.

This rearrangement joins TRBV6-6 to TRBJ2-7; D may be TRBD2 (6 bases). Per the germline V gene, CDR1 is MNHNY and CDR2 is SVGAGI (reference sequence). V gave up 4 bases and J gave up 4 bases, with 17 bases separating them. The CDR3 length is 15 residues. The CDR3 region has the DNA TGTGCCAGCAGTTTAGCGGAGGGCCGTAGGTACGAGCAGTACTTC. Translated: CASSLAEGRRYEQYF.

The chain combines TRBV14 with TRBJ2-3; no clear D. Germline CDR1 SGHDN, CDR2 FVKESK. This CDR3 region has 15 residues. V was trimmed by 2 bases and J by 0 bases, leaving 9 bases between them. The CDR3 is CASSQRPVSTDTQYF. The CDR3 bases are TGTGCCAGCAGCCAACGTCCGGTGAGCACAGATACGCAGTATTTT.

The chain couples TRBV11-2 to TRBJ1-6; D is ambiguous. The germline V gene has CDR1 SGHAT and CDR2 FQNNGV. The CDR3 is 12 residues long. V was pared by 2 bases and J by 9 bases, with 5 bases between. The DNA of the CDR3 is TGTGCCAGCAGCTTACAGGTTTCACCCCTCCACTTT. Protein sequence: CASSLQVSPLHF.

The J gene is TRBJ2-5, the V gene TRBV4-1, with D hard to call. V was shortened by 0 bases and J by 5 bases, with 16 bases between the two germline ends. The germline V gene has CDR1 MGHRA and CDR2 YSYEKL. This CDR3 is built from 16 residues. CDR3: CASSQDKTYSTETQYF. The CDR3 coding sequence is TGCGCCAGCAGCCAAGATAAGACTTACTCTACGGAGACCCAGTACTTC.